This T cell receptor (beta chain) was found in a study of radiotherapy plus CTLA-4 blockade in lung cancer. Study overall: Objective responses occurred in 15% to 20% of patients; over 25% had disease control. Notes on the study in general: TCR clones of tumor origin grew in blood after radiotherapy plus ipilimumab.

About this clone: The antigen is unknown.

Assay used: immunoSEQ multiplex PCR; TCRdb lists only in-frame clones, some missing. This table holds roughly 98,000 clones, 82% found once. V shed 5 bases, J shed 8 bases, and the junction held 10 bases outside the gene matches. The CDR3 has 15 amino acids. Germline V gene sequence: CDR1 SSHAT, CDR2 FNYEAQ (reference sequence). The sample in question was peripheral blood, obtained from a patient treated with radiotherapy plus ipilimumab. The chain recombines TRBV7-7 with TRBJ2-2; 8 nucleotides agree with TRBD2. The TCR sequence derives from a human donor with non-small cell lung cancer who had a partial response to radiotherapy plus ipilimumab. DNA for the CDR3: TGTGCCAGCAGCCCTACAGCGGGAGCTAGTGGGGAGCTGTTTTTT. This translates into CASSPTAGASGELFF.